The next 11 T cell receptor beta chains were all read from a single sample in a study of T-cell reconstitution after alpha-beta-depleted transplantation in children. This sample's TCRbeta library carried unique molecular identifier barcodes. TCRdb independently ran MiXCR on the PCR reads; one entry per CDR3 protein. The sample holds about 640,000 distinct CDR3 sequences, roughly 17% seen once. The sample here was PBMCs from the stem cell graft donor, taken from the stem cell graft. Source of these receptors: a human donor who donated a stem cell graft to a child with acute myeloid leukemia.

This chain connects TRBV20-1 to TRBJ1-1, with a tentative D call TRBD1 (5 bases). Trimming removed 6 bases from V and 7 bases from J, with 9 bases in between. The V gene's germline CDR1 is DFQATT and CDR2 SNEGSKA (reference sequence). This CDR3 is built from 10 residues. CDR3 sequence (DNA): TGCAGTGCGCAGGGATTTGAAGCTTTCTTT. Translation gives CSAQGFEAFF.

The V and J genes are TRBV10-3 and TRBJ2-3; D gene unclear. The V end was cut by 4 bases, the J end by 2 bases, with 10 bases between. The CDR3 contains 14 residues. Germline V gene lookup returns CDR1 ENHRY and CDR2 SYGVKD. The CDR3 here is CAISVGQDTDTQYF. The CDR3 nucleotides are TGTGCCATCAGTGTTGGTCAGGACACAGATACGCAGTATTTT.

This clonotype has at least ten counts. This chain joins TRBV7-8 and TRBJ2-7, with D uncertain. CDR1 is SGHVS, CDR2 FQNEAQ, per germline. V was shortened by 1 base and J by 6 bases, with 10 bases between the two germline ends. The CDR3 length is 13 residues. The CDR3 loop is CASSLVVTGEQYF. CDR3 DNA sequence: TGTGCCAGCAGCTTAGTGGTGACGGGCGAGCAGTACTTC.

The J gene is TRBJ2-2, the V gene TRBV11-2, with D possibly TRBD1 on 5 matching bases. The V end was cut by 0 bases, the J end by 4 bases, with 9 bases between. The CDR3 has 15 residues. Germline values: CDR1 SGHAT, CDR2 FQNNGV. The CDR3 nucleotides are TGTGCCAGCAGCTTAGAAGGCAGGGTCACCGGGGAGCTGTTTTTT. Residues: CASSLEGRVTGELFF.

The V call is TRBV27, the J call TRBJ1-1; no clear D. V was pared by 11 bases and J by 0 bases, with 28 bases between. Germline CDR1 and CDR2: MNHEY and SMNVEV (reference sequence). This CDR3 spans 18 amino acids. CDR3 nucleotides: TGTGCCTTCAGTTTATATCCCCCCGACAAGTTCATGAACACTGAAGCTTTCTTT. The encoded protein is CAFSLYPPDKFMNTEAFF.

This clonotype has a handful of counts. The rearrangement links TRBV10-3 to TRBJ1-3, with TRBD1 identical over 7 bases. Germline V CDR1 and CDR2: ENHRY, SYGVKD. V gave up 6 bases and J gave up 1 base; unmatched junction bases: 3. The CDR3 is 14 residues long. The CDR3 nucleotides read TGTGCCATCAGCCCGACAGGGTCTGGAAACACCATATATTTT. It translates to CAISPTGSGNTIYF.

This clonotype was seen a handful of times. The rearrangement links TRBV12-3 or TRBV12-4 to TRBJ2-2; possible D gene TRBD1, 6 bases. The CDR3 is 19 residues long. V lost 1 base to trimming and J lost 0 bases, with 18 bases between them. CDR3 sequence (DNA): TGTGCCAGCAGTTTAGGGACAGCGCTTCTTGTTGCGAACACCGGGGAGCTGTTTTTT. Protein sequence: CASSLGTALLVANTGELFF.

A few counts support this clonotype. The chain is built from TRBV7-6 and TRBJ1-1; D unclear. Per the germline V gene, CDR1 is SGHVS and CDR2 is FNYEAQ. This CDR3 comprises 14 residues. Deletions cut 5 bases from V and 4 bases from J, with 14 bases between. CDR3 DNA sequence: TGTGCCAGCAGCCCGTCCGGTGGGCTCACTGAAGCTTTCTTT. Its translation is CASSPSGGLTEAFF.

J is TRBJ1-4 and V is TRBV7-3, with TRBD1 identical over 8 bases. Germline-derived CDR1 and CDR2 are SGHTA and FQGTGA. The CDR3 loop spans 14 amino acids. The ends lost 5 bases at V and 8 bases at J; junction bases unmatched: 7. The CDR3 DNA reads TGTGCCAGCAGCCAGGGACAGGCTAGGGAAAAACTGTTTTTT. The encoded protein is CASSQGQAREKLFF.

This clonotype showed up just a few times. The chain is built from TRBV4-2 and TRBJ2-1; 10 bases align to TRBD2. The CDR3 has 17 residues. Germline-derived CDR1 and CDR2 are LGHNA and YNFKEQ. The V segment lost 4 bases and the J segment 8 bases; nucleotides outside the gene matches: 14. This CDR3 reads CASSLGVAGGPKDEQFF. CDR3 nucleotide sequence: TGTGCCAGCAGCCTGGGGGTAGCGGGGGGTCCGAAGGATGAGCAGTTCTTC.

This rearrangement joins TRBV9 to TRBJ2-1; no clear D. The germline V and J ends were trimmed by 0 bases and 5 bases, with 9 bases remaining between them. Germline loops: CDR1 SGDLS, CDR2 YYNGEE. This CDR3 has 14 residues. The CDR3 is CASSVGGSHNEQFF. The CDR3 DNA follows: TGTGCCAGCAGCGTAGGGGGATCACACAATGAGCAGTTCTTC. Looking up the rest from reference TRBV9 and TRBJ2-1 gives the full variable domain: DSGVTQTPKHLITATGQRVTLRCSPRSGDLSVYWYQQSLDQGLQFLIQYYNGEERAKGNILERFSAQQFPDLHSELNLSSLELGDSALYFCASSVGGSHNEQFFGPGTRLTVL.